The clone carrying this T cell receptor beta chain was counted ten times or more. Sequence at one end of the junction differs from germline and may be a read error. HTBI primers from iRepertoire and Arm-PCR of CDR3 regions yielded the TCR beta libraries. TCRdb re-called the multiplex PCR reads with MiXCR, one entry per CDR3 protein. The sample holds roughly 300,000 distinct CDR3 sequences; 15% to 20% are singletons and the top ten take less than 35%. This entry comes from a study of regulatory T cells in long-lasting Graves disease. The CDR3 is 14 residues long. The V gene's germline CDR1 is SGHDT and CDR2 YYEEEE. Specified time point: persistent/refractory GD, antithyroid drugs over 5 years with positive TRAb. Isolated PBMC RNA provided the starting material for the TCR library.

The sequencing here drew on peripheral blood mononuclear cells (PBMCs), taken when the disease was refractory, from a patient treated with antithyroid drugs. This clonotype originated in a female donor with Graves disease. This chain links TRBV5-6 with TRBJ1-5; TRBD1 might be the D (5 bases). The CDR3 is CASSPGTVNQPQHF. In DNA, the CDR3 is TGTGCCAGCAGCCCCGGGACCGTCAATCAGCCTCAGCATTTT. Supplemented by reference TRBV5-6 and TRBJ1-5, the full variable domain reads DAGVTQSPTHLIKTRGQQVTLRCSPKSGHDTVSWYQQALGQGPQFIFQYYEEEERQRGNFPDRFSGHQFPNYSSELNVNALLLGDSALYLCASSPGTVNQPQHFGDGTRLSIL.